This T cell receptor (beta chain) was obtained from a study of T cell repertoires in cytomegalovirus infection. About the study: Evidence of both CMV infection and a matching HLA type came from public TCR beta signatures.

TCRdb called the reads again in MiXCR, with one record for every CDR3 protein. Of 600,000 to 800,000 distinct CDR3 sequences detected, 20% to 25% appear once; the ten largest clones hold less than 9.5%. A note on this clonotype: The antigen is not known.

Study-level results: The cumulative frequency of public TCR beta families distinguished individuals who carried CMV together with the relevant HLA. The study found HLA-C-restricted CMV-specific TCR beta clonotypes dominating the ex vivo response.

The CDR3 is 14 residues long. With 5 bases removed from V and 7 bases from J, the gap between germline ends came to 17 bases. The clonotype originates from a human donor in good health (CMV status not recorded). Some clones in this sample may be carry-over from other donors' samples. This chain joins TRBV12-3 or TRBV12-4 and TRBJ1-2; D gene unclear. Source material: CD8+ T cells from PBMCs. Written as DNA, the CDR3 is TGTGCCAGCAGTCCTGTTGCCGGGTTGAGTGGCTACACCTTC. Encoded protein: CASSPVAGLSGYTF.